This passage covers 12 T cell receptor beta chains from one sample sequenced in a study of T cell responses to AZD1222 COVID-19 vaccine. Assay used: immunoSEQ multiplex PCR; TCRdb lists only in-frame clones, some missing. The table includes 180,000 or so clones, about 92% detected once. This sample comprised peripheral blood, obtained on day 0 of AZD1222 vaccination. The receptors shown here come from an adult in good health.

J is TRBJ2-7 and V is TRBV6-5; 7 bases align to TRBD1. V shed 9 bases and J 1 base; nucleotides not matched to a gene: 9. CDR3 size: 14 residues. Germline loops: CDR1 MNHEY, CDR2 SVGAGI. CDR3: CASGLQGPSYEQYF. As DNA, the CDR3 is TGTGCCAGTGGCCTACAGGGGCCATCCTACGAGCAGTACTTC.

The J gene is TRBJ1-2, the V gene TRBV6-5; D not certain. The CDR3 loop spans 12 amino acids. CDR1 MNHEY and CDR2 SVGAGI come from the germline V gene. The ends were cut back, 4 bases at V and 8 bases at J, with 11 bases in the middle. Here the CDR3 DNA reads TGTGCCAGCAGTTCTGGAGGGTCCGGCTACACCTTC. Protein sequence: CASSSGGSGYTF.

J is TRBJ2-7 and V is TRBV7-6; 9 nucleotides line up with TRBD2. Looked up from germline, CDR1 is SGHVS and CDR2 is FNYEAQ. The CDR3 is made up of 16 amino acids. V dropped 1 base and J dropped 7; count of bases not matched to a gene: 11. In DNA form, the CDR3 reads TGTGCCAGCAGCTTAGGCCTAGCGGGGTTTTCGGTTGAGCAGTACTTC. It translates to CASSLGLAGFSVEQYF. Looking up the rest from reference TRBV7-6 and TRBJ2-7 gives the full variable domain: GAGVSQSPRYKVTKRGQDVALRCDPISGHVSLYWYRQALGQGPEFLTYFNYEAQQDKSGLPNDRFSAERPEGSISTLTIQRTEQRDSAMYRCASSLGLAGFSVEQYFGPGTRLTVT.

This clone came up once. This rearrangement joins TRBV13 to TRBJ2-7, with D perhaps being TRBD1 or TRBD2 (5 bases each). Per germline, CDR1 PRHDT and CDR2 FYEKMQ (reference sequence). The CDR3 contains 17 residues. Trimming shortened V by 1 base and J by 1 base, and 17 bases separated the two germline ends. The CDR3 region has the DNA TGTGCCAGCAGCTTAGCCGCTACCGGGACGTATTCCTACGAGCAGTACTTC. Encoded protein: CASSLAATGTYSYEQYF.

The gene calls are TRBV27 and TRBJ1-6; no firm D call. Germline values: CDR1 MNHEY, CDR2 SMNVEV (reference sequence). With 6 bases removed from V and 3 bases from J, the gap between germline ends came to 15 bases. This CDR3 region has 16 residues. The CDR3 DNA follows: TGTGCCAGCAGGCTTACCGCGACGGTCTATAATTCACCCCTCCACTTT. This codes for CASRLTATVYNSPLHF.

This chain joins TRBV5-1 and TRBJ2-1, with D maybe TRBD2 (5 bases). The CDR3 totals 15 residues. Trimming removed 0 bases from V and 5 bases from J, with 12 bases in between. The V gene's germline CDR1 is SGHRS and CDR2 YFSETQ. CDR3 DNA: TGCGCCAGCAGCTTGGTTGCTGCGGGCAACAATGAGCAGTTCTTC. Its protein product is CASSLVAAGNNEQFF.

The rearrangement links TRBV27 to TRBJ2-7; 10 bases map to TRBD2. There are 13 residues in the CDR3. Germline loops: CDR1 MNHEY, CDR2 SMNVEV (reference sequence). With 6 bases clipped from V and 5 bases from J, the junction kept 4 bases outside the gene matches. The DNA of the CDR3 is TGTGCCAGCAGGCTAGCGGGAGAGGACGAGCAGTACTTC. Amino acid sequence: CASRLAGEDEQYF.

The chain links TRBV7-9 to TRBJ1-2; D unclear. CDR3 size: 12 residues. Germline CDR1 SEHNR, CDR2 FQNEAQ (reference sequence). Trimming stripped 1 base from V and 8 bases from J, with 8 bases between. CDR3 protein: CASSLEKAGYTF. The CDR3 DNA reads TGTGCCAGCAGCTTAGAGAAAGCGGGCTACACCTTC.

In this sample, this clone turned up once. V usage is TRBV18 and J usage is TRBJ1-2; D gene uncertain. The length of the CDR3 is 11 residues. The V gene's germline CDR1 is KGHSH and CDR2 LQKENI. The V gene lost 5 bases and the J gene lost 4 bases, with 5 bases spanning the gap. For the CDR3, the DNA is TGTGCCAGCTCAGCAATCTATGGCTACACCTTC. Translating gives CASSAIYGYTF.

V is TRBV6-2 or TRBV6-3 and J is TRBJ2-7; perhaps TRBD2 as D (6 bases). Trimming shortened V by 2 bases and J by 0 bases, and 8 bases separated the two germline ends. Germline values: CDR1 MNHEY, CDR2 SVGEGT. The CDR3 is 14 amino acids. CDR3 bases: TGTGCCAGCAGTTACCGGGAGAGCTCCTACGAGCAGTACTTC. As protein: CASSYRESSYEQYF.

V is TRBV6-5 and J is TRBJ1-1; D unresolved. Between the trimmed V and J ends, which lost 4 bases and 3 bases, there was a span of 3 bases. The germline gives CDR1 MNHEY, CDR2 SVGAGI. CDR3 length: 11 residues. The CDR3 coding sequence is TGTGCCAGCAGTTTATACACTGAAGCTTTCTTT. As protein: CASSLYTEAFF.

In the case of this clone: Different DNA sequences within this sample yield the same CDR3. The chain joins TRBV5-6 to TRBJ2-7, with D uncertain. With 3 bases removed from V and 3 bases from J, the gap between germline ends came to 10 bases. The CDR3 has 13 residues. Germline V gene data show CDR1 as SGHDT and CDR2 as YYEEEE. The CDR3 region is CASSSGRGYEQYF. CDR3 sequence (DNA): TGTGCCAGCAGCTCCGGCAGAGGCTACGAGCAGTACTTC. Using reference TRBV5-6 and TRBJ2-7 for the parts outside the CDR3, the full variable domain is DAGVTQSPTHLIKTRGQQVTLRCSPKSGHDTVSWYQQALGQGPQFIFQYYEEEERQRGNFPDRFSGHQFPNYSSELNVNALLLGDSALYLCASSSGRGYEQYFGPGTRLTVT.